This T cell receptor (beta chain) was sequenced for a study of beta chain features in type 1 diabetes. Comment on this clone: The antigen remains undetermined.

Study results and limitations: Fewer junction insertions and more nucleotide deletions appeared in type 1 diabetes patients. Across all four CD4+ subsets, people with type 1 diabetes showed modestly shorter TCRB CDR3s.

J gave up 5 bases and V 4 bases, and 6 bases lay outside the gene matches. CDR1 is SGHRS and CDR2 is YFSETQ in the germline V gene. The CDR3 is made up of 14 amino acids. The sequenced template was cDNA made from the entire isolated RNA. Using immunoSEQ multiplex PCR, the repertoire was profiled, and TCRdb retains in-frame clones only, with some absent. The sample has about 370,000 clones; over 12% are singletons. A single heparinised blood sample, averaging around 120 mL, was obtained per donor. Cell sorting via CD45RO/CCR7/CD25/CD127/CD95/CD27 was performed to obtain CD4+ naive, central memory, regulatory and stem cell-like memory cells.

The chain recombines TRBV5-1 with TRBJ1-5, with TRBD1 identical over 7 bases. The origin of this receptor is a woman under 30 in good health. Material for sequencing was naive CD4+ T cells from blood. The CDR3 is CASSATGVDQPQHF. The CDR3 DNA follows: TGCGCCAGCAGCGCCACAGGGGTCGATCAGCCCCAGCATTTT.